Listed here are 3 T cell receptor beta chains from one sample, sequenced in a study of blood T cell repertoires in COVID-19. TCRdb's copy holds only in-frame clones and misses some; the assay was immunoSEQ multiplex PCR. The sample has roughly 250,000 clones; over 75% are singletons. The sample taken for sequencing was peripheral blood. The receptors originated from a human donor in a cohort sampled during active COVID-19.

The V call is TRBV3-1 (or the pseudogene TRBV3-2), the J call TRBJ2-3; a possible D gene is TRBD1 (6 bases). The ends were cut back, 6 bases at V and 12 bases at J, with 19 bases in the middle. CDR3 length: 13 residues. CDR1 and CDR2 (germline): LGHDT, YNNKEL (reference sequence). CDR3 region: CASRVGQRGTQYF. CDR3 nucleotide sequence: TGTGCCAGCAGAGTCGGACAGCGAGGGACCCAGTATTTT.

This chain connects TRBV13 to TRBJ1-1; TRBD1 matches at 9 bases. The trim removed 5 bases at V and 5 bases at J, leaving 9 bases unmatched. CDR1 is PRHDT and CDR2 is FYEKMQ in the germline V gene (reference sequence). There are 15 residues in the CDR3. The CDR3 region is CASSHNRGPETEAFF. The CDR3 nucleotides are TGTGCCAGCAGCCACAACAGGGGGCCTGAGACTGAAGCTTTCTTT.

The V and J genes are TRBV18 and TRBJ2-3, with 14 bases that match TRBD2. The ends lost 6 bases at V and 0 bases at J; junction bases unmatched: 5. The length of the CDR3 is 17 residues. Germline V gene sequence: CDR1 KGHSH, CDR2 LQKENI. In DNA, the CDR3 is TGTGCCAGCTCTCGACTAGCGGGAGGGACTAGCACAGATACGCAGTATTTT. It is translated as CASSRLAGGTSTDTQYF.